The clone carrying this T cell receptor beta chain was seen a few times. Its specificity is unknown. Primers for the PCR totalled 60 Vbeta and 13 Jbeta. Measured with immunoSEQ multiplex PCR; TCRdb has only the in-frame clones, and not every one. The repertoire holds 55,000 to 80,000 clones, with around 75% as singletons. Trimming removed 2 bases from V and 5 bases from J; junction bases left unmatched: 5. This CDR3 spans 15 amino acids. The V gene's germline CDR1 is MNHNY and CDR2 SVGAGI (reference sequence). This entry belongs to a study of cytomegalovirus exposure and HLA in healthy donors. Study-level points and caveats: The records held CMV serostatus as the only immune exposure information. Per a prior analysis, the majority of TCR beta V segments were productive roughly 87% or roughly 30% of the time. V- and J-gene trimming of TCR beta was linked (in a later analysis) to a missense DCLRE1C variant.

Sequencing was done on a sample of PBMCs. This sequence was found in a man between 60 and 75 years old in good health and CMV-seropositive. The genes are TRBV6-6 and TRBJ1-4; 7 bases line up with TRBD1. The CDR3 protein is CASSYQGQWNEKLFF. In DNA form, the CDR3 reads TGTGCCAGCAGTTACCAGGGACAGTGGAATGAAAAACTGTTTTTT.